This T cell receptor (beta chain) was obtained from a study of shared clonotypes between healthy human individuals. Study overall: Donors were two women and a few men aged 18 to 49. Study findings and constraints: An anticipated effect of sequencing depth on clonotype sharing among donors was recognized. Shared across a few donors were roughly 5.3% of the naive CD4 clonotypes. Larger richness was generally estimated for naive than memory subsets.

TCRdb's copy holds only in-frame clones and misses some; the assay was immunoSEQ multiplex PCR. This sample has under 1,100,000 clones, with around 74% found just once. This clone has a handful of counts. Its specificity is unknown. The sequencing input was memory CD4+ T cells sorted from blood. The subset is: CD45RA-negative fraction. The TCR was taken from a man in his late teens or twenties in good health.

CDR3 sequence (DNA): TGTGCCAGCAGTGGCTATCCTCAAGAGACCCAGTACTTC. Translation gives CASSGYPQETQYF. The genes are TRBV6-1 and TRBJ2-5; D gene ambiguous. CDR1 and CDR2 (germline): MNHNS, SASEGT. V lost 4 bases to trimming and J lost 2 bases, with 8 bases between them. This CDR3 contains 13 residues.